These 18 T cell receptor beta chains share one sample of origin, sequenced in a study of T cell repertoires in cytomegalovirus infection. One entry per CDR3 protein results from TCRdb running MiXCR on the reads. The repertoire holds some 920,000 distinct CDR3 sequences, with around 29% as singletons. Their antigens are not known. The starting material was cultured CD8+ T cells from PBMCs, obtained from culture after CMV antigen stimulation. The receptors were gathered from a human donor in good health (CMV status not recorded). Some clones in this sample may be carry-over from other donors' samples.

This sequence joins TRBV15 and TRBJ1-2; TRBD1 aligns across 8 bases. CDR1 is LNHNV and CDR2 is YYDKDF in the germline V gene (reference sequence). The V segment lost 5 bases and the J segment 7 bases; nucleotides outside the gene matches: 3. The CDR3 runs to 12 residues. The CDR3 protein is CATSGQGLGYTF. DNA for the CDR3: TGTGCCACCAGCGGACAGGGCCTTGGCTACACCTTC.

In this sample, this clonotype turned up many times. V and J are TRBV28 and TRBJ2-1; 7 nucleotides line up with TRBD2. Germline-derived CDR1 and CDR2 are MDHEN and SYDVKM. V lost 2 bases and J lost 3; bases outside the gene matches: 10. There are 17 residues in the CDR3. In DNA form, the CDR3 reads TGTGCCAGCAGTTTAGGGCGGGGGAGTAGCCGCTACAATGAGCAGTTCTTC. As protein: CASSLGRGSSRYNEQFF.

V gene TRBV7-9 combines with J gene TRBJ2-7; 8 bases fit TRBD2. The J segment lost 1 base and the V segment lost 2 bases, leaving 16 bases of the junction unmatched. This CDR3 has 19 residues. Germline loops: CDR1 SEHNR, CDR2 FQNEAQ (reference sequence). The CDR3 DNA follows: TGTGCCAGCAGCTTAACGGGGCGGGGGGTTTACGGCCAATCCTACGAGCAGTACTTC. It yields the protein CASSLTGRGVYGQSYEQYF.

This clonotype came up many times. The chain is built from TRBV6-5 and TRBJ2-7; 9 nucleotides line up with TRBD1. The CDR3 extends over 13 amino acids. Trimming removed 9 bases from V and 1 base from J; junction bases left unmatched: 4. CDR1 is MNHEY and CDR2 is SVGAGI in the germline V gene. CDR3 region: CASWGQGSYEQYF. The CDR3 DNA is TGTGCCAGTTGGGGACAGGGATCCTACGAGCAGTACTTC.

The chain carries TRBV10-3 and TRBJ1-1; D not certain. Trimming removed 0 bases at V and 3 bases at J, with 5 bases between. Germline CDR1 is ENHRY and CDR2 is SYGVKD. The CDR3 is made up of 13 amino acids. CDR3 protein: CAISESRYTEAFF. The CDR3 bases are TGTGCCATCAGTGAGTCCCGATACACTGAAGCTTTCTTT.

This clonotype was counted many times. The chain links TRBV12-3 or TRBV12-4 to TRBJ2-3, with 8 bases that match TRBD1. This CDR3 is 15 amino acids long. V lost 5 bases and J lost 4; bases outside the gene matches: 8. The CDR3 spells CASSLGQGVPDTQYF. The CDR3 coding sequence is TGTGCCAGCAGTCTTGGACAGGGCGTCCCAGATACGCAGTATTTT.

This chain uses TRBV6-2 or TRBV6-3 with TRBJ1-1, with D tentatively TRBD1 (5 bases). The CDR3 extends over 12 amino acids. Germline V lookup: CDR1 MNHEY, CDR2 SVGEGT. The V gene lost 2 bases and the J gene lost 8 bases, with 9 bases spanning the gap. Here the CDR3 reads CASSYVTEEAFF. Here the CDR3 DNA reads TGTGCCAGCAGTTACGTGACAGAGGAAGCTTTCTTT.

In regard to this clonotype: This clone may be a read error of a much larger clone one base away. This chain connects TRBV11-3 to TRBJ2-1; 11 bases match TRBD2. CDR3 length equals 15 residues. Germline CDR1 is SGHNT and CDR2 is YENEEA. The CDR3 DNA sequence: TGTACCAGCAGCTCGACTAGCGGGATATACAATGAGCAGTTCTTC. It translates to CTSSSTSGIYNEQFF.

V is TRBV4-1 and J is TRBJ2-3; TRBD1 agrees at 10 bases. Germline V CDR1 and CDR2: MGHRA, YSYEKL. With V trimmed by 1 base and J by 6 bases, 4 bases remained unmatched. This CDR3 contains 15 residues. The CDR3 spells CASSQGTGGLDTQYF. CDR3 nucleotides: TGCGCCAGCAGCCAAGGGACAGGGGGATTGGATACGCAGTATTTT.

This clonotype is a singleton in its sample. The rearrangement uses TRBV19 and TRBJ2-5; D gene unclear. Trimming cost V 7 bases and J 4 bases, with 10 bases left between them. There are 12 residues in the CDR3. The germline V gene has CDR1 LNHDA and CDR2 SQIVND (reference sequence). CDR3 DNA sequence: TGTGCCAGTACTCCGGACGGAGAGACCCAGTACTTC. Amino acids: CASTPDGETQYF.

The genes are TRBV5-6 and TRBJ2-2, with D perhaps matching TRBD1 (6 bases). This CDR3 has 14 amino acids. Germline-derived CDR1 and CDR2 are SGHDT and YYEEEE. Trimming took off 6 bases at V and 1 base at J, with 10 bases between the two ends. This CDR3 is CASTRQENTGELFF. The CDR3 nucleotides are TGTGCCAGCACCCGACAGGAGAACACCGGGGAGCTGTTTTTT.

This clonotype was observed a single time. This chain joins TRBV28 and TRBJ2-1, with TRBD1 matching 9 bases. J was trimmed by 7 bases and V by 3 bases; bases with no gene match: 13. Germline assignment: CDR1 MDHEN and CDR2 SYDVKM. The CDR3 runs to 17 residues. CDR3 sequence: CASSFPQTGGGWNEQFF. The CDR3 DNA reads as TGTGCCAGCAGTTTCCCTCAGACAGGGGGAGGATGGAATGAGCAGTTCTTC.

This clonotype was seen ten or more times. The chain combines TRBV7-9 with TRBJ1-6, with D uncertain. Germline CDR1 and CDR2: SEHNR and FQNEAQ (reference sequence). The CDR3 extends over 15 amino acids. Trimming stripped 4 bases from V and 9 bases from J, with 16 bases between. DNA for the CDR3: TGTGCCAGCAGCTCCCTCAAGGGAATCGGTTCACCCCTCCACTTT. Its translation is CASSSLKGIGSPLHF.

The rearrangement links TRBV27 to TRBJ2-3; TRBD1 matches at 10 bases. The length of the CDR3 is 15 residues. The junction had 4 bases not matched to a gene; V was cut back by 2 bases and J by 5 bases. Germline assignment: CDR1 MNHEY and CDR2 SMNVEV (reference sequence). CDR3 in amino acids: CASSLDRGLGDTQYF. In nucleotides, the CDR3 is TGTGCCAGCAGTTTAGACAGGGGGCTTGGAGATACGCAGTATTTT.

The gene calls are TRBV7-9 and TRBJ1-6; D is perhaps TRBD1 (6 bases). V was trimmed by 5 bases and J by 11 bases, leaving 13 bases between them. CDR1 is SEHNR, CDR2 FQNEAQ, per germline (reference sequence). This CDR3 has 13 residues. The CDR3: CASSKAGVTPLHF. The CDR3 DNA is TGTGCCAGCAGCAAGGCAGGGGTGACACCCCTCCACTTT.

This clonotype has ten or more counts. As DNA, the CDR3 is TGTGCCAGCAATCCGCGGTGGGACAGGGTAGTAGATGAGCAGTTCTTC. Its protein product is CASNPRWDRVVDEQFF. This sequence joins TRBV6-1 and TRBJ2-1, with 9 bases that match TRBD1. This CDR3 spans 16 amino acids. After removal of 7 bases from V and 8 bases from J, the junction contained 15 bases not matched to a gene. CDR1 and CDR2 (germline): MNHNS, SASEGT.

This clonotype turned up a few times. CDR3 amino acids: CASSYSGTGGVDTEAFF. The CDR3 region has the DNA TGTGCCAGCAGTTATTCCGGGACAGGGGGCGTGGACACTGAAGCTTTCTTT. V gene TRBV6-6 combines with J gene TRBJ1-1; 12 bases match TRBD1. The V segment lost 3 bases and the J segment 3 bases; nucleotides outside the gene matches: 8. The germline CDR1 and CDR2 sequences are MNHNY and SVGAGI (reference sequence). The CDR3 runs to 17 residues.

At least ten counts were recorded for this clonotype. The rearrangement links TRBV7-8 to TRBJ2-1; 8 positions agree with TRBD2. J lost 12 bases, V lost 4 bases, and 20 bases had no gene match. This CDR3 contains 17 residues. Germline CDR1 SGHVS, CDR2 FQNEAQ. The CDR3 loop is CASSSGRTSRPLEWQFF. DNA of the CDR3: TGTGCCAGCAGCTCGGGACGGACTAGCAGACCCCTTGAGTGGCAGTTCTTC.